Listed below are T cell receptor beta chains from one sample, sequenced in a study of CD8 T cell repertoires and HIV-1 epitope variants. Only in-frame clones appear in the TCRdb table, and some are missing; sequencing was by immunoSEQ multiplex PCR. The sample gives some 5,400 clones, just over 65% of which show up once; less than 40% is in the top ten. Antigens of these TCRs are unknown. Sequencing was carried out using cultured CD8+ T cells derived from PBMCs. Source of these receptors: a male donor with HIV. Each CDR3 is given with its conserved first and last residue. Fields, in order: clone size, J gene, D gene, V gene, CDR3 protein, CDR3 DNA. A D gene is named only where the DNA matches it firmly. Only part of the rows carry a size: once, few, many, or a class if the clone is expanded.

size: NA
J: TRBJ1-1
D: TRBD1
V: TRBV7-9
CDR3: CASSGRDSNTEAFF
DNA: TGTGCCAGCAGCGGGCGGGACAGCAACACTGAAGCTTTCTTT

size: NA
J: TRBJ2-7
D: NA
V: TRBV5-1
CDR3: CASSFLTGPSYEQYF
DNA: TGCGCCAGCAGCTTTCTGACGGGACCCTCCTACGAGCAGTACTTC

size: NA
J: TRBJ2-7
D: NA
V: TRBV7-6
CDR3: CASSPREMREQYF
DNA: TGTGCCAGCAGCCCAAGGGAGATGCGAGAGCAGTACTTC

size: NA
J: TRBJ2-1
D: NA
V: TRBV2
CDR3: CASITPRRGISYNEQFF
DNA: TGTGCCAGCATTACCCCCCGGAGAGGGATATCCTACAATGAGCAGTTCTTC

size: NA
J: TRBJ2-7
D: NA
V: TRBV28
CDR3: CASSLRQTTYEQYF
DNA: TGTGCCAGCAGTCTCCGACAGACCACATACGAGCAGTACTTC

size: few
J: TRBJ1-5
D: TRBD1
V: TRBV28
CDR3: CASSSTGGEQPQHF
DNA: TGTGCCAGCAGCTCGACAGGGGGGGAACAGCCCCAGCATTTT

size: once
J: TRBJ1-1
D: TRBD1
V: TRBV5-4
CDR3: CASSVRDRYTEAFF
DNA: TGTGCCAGCAGCGTCCGGGACAGATACACTGAAGCTTTCTTT

size: few
J: TRBJ1-2
D: NA
V: TRBV7-2
CDR3: CASSASTYGYTF
DNA: TGTGCCAGCAGCGCCTCGACCTATGGCTACACCTTC

size: NA
J: TRBJ2-7
D: NA
V: TRBV28
CDR3: CASSYDSLYEQYF
DNA: TGTGCCAGCAGTTACGACTCCCTGTACGAGCAGTACTTC

size: NA
J: TRBJ2-7
D: NA
V: TRBV14
CDR3: CASSQKRAPYEQYF
DNA: TGTGCCAGCAGCCAAAAGAGGGCTCCCTACGAGCAGTACTTC

size: few
J: TRBJ2-7
D: NA
V: TRBV27
CDR3: CASSSRRDTSYEQYF
DNA: TGTGCCAGCAGTTCCCGGCGGGACACCTCCTACGAGCAGTACTTC

size: few
J: TRBJ2-7
D: TRBD1
V: TRBV28
CDR3: CASSITGTDPHEQYF
DNA: TGTGCCAGCAGTATAACCGGGACAGATCCTCACGAGCAGTACTTC

size: NA
J: TRBJ1-1
D: NA
V: TRBV5-1
CDR3: CASSLGGPNTEAFF
DNA: TGCGCCAGCAGCTTAGGGGGACCGAACACTGAAGCTTTCTTT

size: NA
J: TRBJ2-7
D: TRBD2
V: TRBV27
CDR3: CASSPSGLAGSYEQYF
DNA: TGTGCCAGCAGTCCGTCGGGACTAGCGGGCTCCTACGAGCAGTACTTC

size: NA
J: TRBJ2-1
D: NA
V: TRBV5-1
CDR3: CASSQPLAGSSYNEQFF
DNA: TGCGCCAGCAGCCAGCCCCTCGCGGGAAGCTCCTACAATGAGCAGTTCTTC

size: NA
J: TRBJ2-3
D: NA
V: TRBV5-5
CDR3: CASSPRPTENTDTQYF
DNA: TGTGCCAGCAGCCCAAGACCGACAGAAAACACAGATACGCAGTATTTT

size: NA
J: TRBJ1-1
D: NA
V: TRBV4-3
CDR3: CASSQDLLNTEAFF
DNA: TGCGCCAGCAGCCAAGATCTATTGAACACTGAAGCTTTCTTT

size: NA
J: TRBJ2-2
D: TRBD2
V: TRBV9
CDR3: CASSVDPLAGETGELFF
DNA: TGTGCCAGCAGCGTAGACCCACTAGCGGGGGAAACCGGGGAGCTGTTTTTT

size: NA
J: TRBJ2-1
D: TRBD2
V: TRBV19
CDR3: CASSIAALARSSYNEQFF
DNA: TGTGCCAGTAGTATAGCAGCACTAGCGAGATCCTCCTACAATGAGCAGTTCTTC

size: NA
J: TRBJ1-2
D: TRBD1
V: TRBV7-9
CDR3: CASSQTGGYGYTF
DNA: TGTGCCAGCAGCCAGACAGGGGGCTATGGCTACACCTTC

size: NA
J: TRBJ1-1
D: NA
V: TRBV7-8
CDR3: CASSSRVTPEAFF
DNA: TGTGCCAGCAGCTCGAGGGTGACCCCTGAAGCTTTCTTT

size: NA
J: TRBJ2-7
D: NA
V: TRBV7-9
CDR3: CASSLTGQDYEQYF
DNA: TGTGCCAGCAGCTTAACAGGACAAGACTACGAGCAGTACTTC

size: NA
J: TRBJ2-2
D: NA
V: TRBV2
CDR3: CASSAGASGMRDTGELFF
DNA: TGTGCCAGCAGTGCGGGGGCTAGCGGTATGCGAGACACCGGGGAGCTGTTTTTT

size: NA
J: TRBJ2-7
D: TRBD1
V: TRBV4-2
CDR3: CASSLGQYLREQYF
DNA: TGTGCCAGCAGCTTGGGACAGTACCTTCGTGAGCAGTACTTC

size: NA
J: TRBJ2-1
D: NA
V: TRBV11-2
CDR3: CASSWPLEGEGSRQFF
DNA: TGTGCCAGCAGCTGGCCCCTTGAGGGGGAGGGCTCTCGGCAGTTCTTC

size: large
J: TRBJ1-1
D: NA
V: TRBV7-9
CDR3: CASSPRGMGASRTEAFF
DNA: TGTGCCAGCAGCCCCCGGGGGATGGGGGCATCGAGAACTGAAGCTTTCTTT

size: NA
J: TRBJ1-2
D: NA
V: TRBV19
CDR3: CASRERDYGYTF
DNA: TGTGCCAGCAGGGAGAGAGACTATGGCTACACCTTC

size: few
J: TRBJ1-3
D: NA
V: TRBV9
CDR3: CASSSVSGNTIYF
DNA: TGTGCCAGCAGCTCAGTCAGTGGAAACACCATATATTTT

size: NA
J: TRBJ2-3
D: TRBD1
V: TRBV6-5
CDR3: CASSTEDRTDTQYF
DNA: TGTGCCAGCAGTACCGAGGACAGGACAGATACGCAGTATTTT

size: NA
J: TRBJ2-7
D: NA
V: TRBV5-6
CDR3: CASSLLEGDDEQYF
DNA: TGTGCCAGCAGCTTGCTGGAGGGGGACGACGAGCAGTACTTC

size: NA
J: TRBJ2-1
D: NA
V: TRBV29-1
CDR3: CSFLDRWKQFF
DNA: TGCAGCTTCCTAGACCGTTGGAAGCAGTTCTTC

size: NA
J: TRBJ1-2
D: NA
V: TRBV28
CDR3: CASSLMSGNNYGYTF
DNA: TGTGCCAGCAGTTTAATGTCAGGGAATAACTATGGCTACACCTTC

size: NA
J: TRBJ2-2
D: TRBD1
V: TRBV14
CDR3: CASSQEGQHPGELFF
DNA: TGTGCCAGCAGCCAAGAGGGACAGCACCCGGGGGAGCTGTTTTTT

size: NA
J: TRBJ1-1
D: NA
V: TRBV2
CDR3: CASNEPEAFF
DNA: TGTGCCAGCAATGAACCTGAAGCTTTCTTT

size: NA
J: TRBJ1-1
D: NA
V: TRBV11-2
CDR3: CASSSGALNTEAFF
DNA: TGTGCCAGCAGTTCGGGAGCATTGAACACTGAAGCTTTCTTT

size: few
J: TRBJ2-7
D: TRBD1
V: TRBV5-6
CDR3: CASSLQGDYEQYF
DNA: TGTGCCAGCAGCTTACAGGGGGACTACGAGCAGTACTTC

size: few
J: TRBJ2-5
D: TRBD2
V: TRBV15
CDR3: CATSRDRLAGETQYF
DNA: TGTGCCACCAGCAGAGATAGGCTAGCGGGGGAGACCCAGTACTTC

size: NA
J: TRBJ2-3
D: NA
V: TRBV12-5
CDR3: CASGLETDTQYF
DNA: TGTGCTAGTGGTTTGGAGACAGATACGCAGTATTTT

size: NA
J: TRBJ2-1
D: TRBD2
V: TRBV15
CDR3: CATSIGTREYNEQFF
DNA: TGTGCCACCAGCATTGGGACTAGGGAGTACAATGAGCAGTTCTTC

size: NA
J: TRBJ1-2
D: NA
V: TRBV5-8
CDR3: CASSPWPVELDYGYTF
DNA: TGTGCCAGCAGCCCTTGGCCGGTAGAATTGGACTATGGCTACACCTTC

size: NA
J: TRBJ2-3
D: NA
V: TRBV27
CDR3: CASSFRGGRDSTDTQYF
DNA: TGTGCCAGCAGTTTCCGGGGTGGTCGAGACAGCACAGATACGCAGTATTTT

size: few
J: TRBJ1-3
D: NA
V: TRBV4-2
CDR3: CASSQDLQGSGNTIYF
DNA: TGTGCCAGCAGCCAAGATCTCCAGGGCTCTGGAAACACCATATATTTT

size: NA
J: TRBJ2-5
D: NA
V: TRBV2
CDR3: CASSDPDSAWGTQYF
DNA: TGTGCCAGCAGTGATCCGGACAGCGCTTGGGGGACCCAGTACTTC

size: once
J: TRBJ2-7
D: NA
V: TRBV7-9
CDR3: CASSSDVSAYEQYF
DNA: TGTGCCAGCAGTTCAGATGTCTCGGCCTACGAGCAGTACTTC

size: few
J: TRBJ1-1
D: NA
V: TRBV29-1
CDR3: CSVSQSTEEAFF
DNA: TGCAGCGTCTCACAATCAACGGAGGAAGCTTTCTTT

size: NA
J: TRBJ1-2
D: TRBD1
V: TRBV10-3
CDR3: CAISEAKTGAYGYTF
DNA: TGTGCCATCAGTGAGGCCAAGACAGGGGCGTATGGCTACACCTTC

size: NA
J: TRBJ2-1
D: NA
V: TRBV5-1
CDR3: CASSLEESEQFF
DNA: TGCGCCAGCAGCTTGGAAGAAAGTGAGCAGTTCTTC

size: few
J: TRBJ2-1
D: NA
V: TRBV28
CDR3: CASSKPLGFNEQFF
DNA: TGTGCCAGCAGTAAACCTCTAGGATTCAATGAGCAGTTCTTC

size: NA
J: TRBJ2-1
D: TRBD2
V: TRBV6-5
CDR3: CASNLLAGDYNEQFF
DNA: TGTGCCAGCAACTTACTAGCGGGGGACTACAATGAGCAGTTCTTC

size: once
J: TRBJ1-1
D: TRBD1
V: TRBV29-1
CDR3: CSALTGGESEAFF
DNA: TGCAGCGCTTTGACAGGGGGAGAGTCTGAAGCTTTCTTT

size: NA
J: TRBJ2-7
D: NA
V: TRBV4-3
CDR3: CASSHAQGGLHEQYF
DNA: TGCGCCAGCAGCCACGCACAGGGAGGCCTTCACGAGCAGTACTTC

size: few
J: TRBJ2-7
D: NA
V: TRBV7-7
CDR3: CASSPGLTYEQYF
DNA: TGTGCCAGCAGCCCCGGGCTGACCTACGAGCAGTACTTC

size: NA
J: TRBJ2-7
D: TRBD2
V: TRBV6-5
CDR3: CASSSIEAGVYEQYF
DNA: TGTGCCAGCAGTTCAATAGAAGCGGGGGTTTACGAGCAGTACTTC

size: NA
J: TRBJ2-5
D: NA
V: TRBV7-8
CDR3: CASSLQGLQETQYF
DNA: TGTGCCAGCAGCTTACAGGGACTTCAAGAGACCCAGTACTTC

size: NA
J: TRBJ1-2
D: TRBD1
V: TRBV6-6
CDR3: CASSFGQGDYGYTF
DNA: TGTGCCAGCAGTTTTGGACAGGGGGACTATGGCTACACCTTC

size: NA
J: TRBJ2-1
D: NA
V: TRBV29-1
CDR3: CSVVRPSYNEQFF
DNA: TGCAGCGTTGTTCGCCCGTCCTACAATGAGCAGTTCTTC

size: NA
J: TRBJ1-2
D: NA
V: TRBV4-3
CDR3: CASSQESPLDQQTFHNYGYTF
DNA: TGCGCCAGCAGCCAAGAAAGCCCGTTGGACCAGCAAACATTCCATAACTATGGCTACACCTTC

size: NA
J: TRBJ1-4
D: TRBD1
V: TRBV5-6
CDR3: CASSRGTGDEKLFF
DNA: TGTGCCAGCAGCCGAGGGACAGGGGATGAAAAACTGTTTTTT

size: NA
J: TRBJ1-1
D: NA
V: TRBV9
CDR3: CASSVEGMNTEAFF
DNA: TGTGCCAGCAGCGTAGAGGGTATGAACACTGAAGCTTTCTTT